The 28 T cell receptor beta chains reported below all come from one sample, sequenced in a study of CD8+ T cells in alopecia areata (dated by TCRdb to 2017 to 2018). Per the publication, the time point label means: less than five weeks on oral tofacitinib. The treatment or condition label on this specimen signifies: oral pan-JAK inhibitor, 5-10 mg twice daily. The library was produced with the immunoSEQ multiplex PCR assay. To provide template for TCR sequencing, every sample had RNA extracted and reverse transcribed into cDNA. Entries here come from immuneACCESS through TCRdb and include only in-frame sequences with V and J called. Some clones fail to appear in such tables; in the studies checked, an unresolved V gene covers under half of the shortfall, and the cause of the remainder is unknown. The sample records about 200,000 clones, approximately 57% of which are singletons. The ten largest clones add up to around 1.6% of the sample.

Material: CD4+ T cells sorted from blood, obtained at week 4, from a patient treated with tofacitinib. These receptors were obtained from a human donor with alopecia areata.

This chain links TRBV29-1 with TRBJ2-7; TRBD1 is a possible D gene (6 bases). This CDR3 has 12 residues. Germline V CDR1 and CDR2: SQVTM, ANQGSEA. V was pared by 4 bases and J by 2 bases, with 9 bases between. This chain's CDR3 is CSVGTATYEQYF. DNA of the CDR3: TGCAGCGTTGGGACAGCGACCTACGAGCAGTACTTC.

The chain links TRBV27 to TRBJ2-7, with D perhaps TRBD1 (5 bases). Trimming took 6 bases from V and 1 from J, leaving 10 bases between them. The germline V gene has CDR1 MNHEY and CDR2 SMNVEV (reference sequence). This CDR3 has 13 amino acids. The DNA for the CDR3 is TGTGCCAGCAGGGCAGGGTTATCCTACGAGCAGTACTTC. This encodes CASRAGLSYEQYF.

The gene calls are TRBV7-2 and TRBJ2-2; tentatively, D is TRBD2 (6 bases). V was pared by 2 bases and J by 2 bases, with 9 bases between. The CDR3 covers 15 residues. The germline V gene encodes CDR1 SGHTA and CDR2 FQGNSA. In nucleotides, the CDR3 is TGTGCCAGCAGCTTATACGGGAGTAACACCGGGGAGCTGTTTTTT. The encoded protein is CASSLYGSNTGELFF.

This clone has more than one count but fewer than ten. CDR3 sequence: CASSAYEQYF. CDR3 DNA: TGTGCCAGCAGTGCCTACGAGCAGTACTTC. The chain combines TRBV2 with TRBJ2-7; D remains ambiguous. The ends were cut back, 4 bases at V and 2 bases at J, with 0 bases in the middle. CDR1 is SNHLY, CDR2 FYNNEI, per germline. This CDR3 comprises 10 residues.

This clone was found once. The rearrangement links TRBV30 to TRBJ1-2, with unresolved D. Trimming shortened V by 2 bases and J by 4 bases, and 17 bases separated the two germline ends. There are 15 residues in the CDR3. Germline loops: CDR1 GTSNPN, CDR2 SVGIG (reference sequence). Here the CDR3 reads CAWSFRALSPYGYTF. The CDR3 bases are TGTGCCTGGAGTTTCCGCGCCCTCTCGCCCTATGGCTACACCTTC.

This clone came up a few times. The chain has TRBV29-1 and TRBJ1-2; unclear D gene. The germline CDR1 and CDR2 sequences are SQVTM and ANQGSEA. This CDR3 comprises 10 residues. Trimming took off 6 bases at V and 8 bases at J, with 10 bases between the two ends. The CDR3 region has the DNA TGCAGCGTGCTGAGCGGAGGCTACACCTTC. It translates to CSVLSGGYTF.

This clone occurred a few times. J is TRBJ2-3 and V is TRBV27, with TRBD1 matching 8 bases. The CDR3 is 15 amino acids. The J segment lost 2 bases and the V segment lost 3 bases, leaving 4 bases of the junction unmatched. Germline assignment: CDR1 MNHEY and CDR2 SMNVEV (reference sequence). The CDR3 protein is CASSLGQALTDTQYF. The CDR3, as DNA: TGTGCCAGCAGTTTGGGACAGGCCCTCACAGATACGCAGTATTTT.

This clone was seen ten or more times. The chain's CDR3 is CASSHGDRELSEAFF. The DNA for the CDR3 is TGTGCCAGCAGCCACGGGGACAGGGAGTTGTCGGAAGCTTTCTTT. This chain uses TRBV7-9 with TRBJ1-1, with 9 bases identical to TRBD1. The CDR3 is 15 amino acids. The V gene's germline CDR1 is SEHNR and CDR2 FQNEAQ (reference sequence). V dropped 5 bases and J dropped 8; count of bases not matched to a gene: 12.

This clone was seen more than once but under ten times. The chain employs TRBV4-3 and TRBJ2-4; D remains unclear. This CDR3 has 17 residues. Germline V gene data show CDR1 as LGHNA and CDR2 as YSLEER. V shed 0 bases and J shed 1 base, with 13 bases lying between them. CDR3 DNA: TGCGCCAGCAGCCAAGATACGACCTCCGGGGCCAAAAACATTCAGTACTTC. It codes for CASSQDTTSGAKNIQYF.

Worth noting for this clone: The junction shows a germline mismatch at one end, possibly a read error. The chain is built from TRBV27 and TRBJ1-1; D is possibly TRBD1 (5 bases). The CDR3 totals 13 residues. Germline lookup yields CDR1 MNHEY and CDR2 SMNVEV (reference sequence). CDR3 loop: CASSLGGNAEAFF. CDR3 sequence (DNA): TGTGCCAGCAGTTTAGGGGGGAACGCTGAAGCTTTCTTT.

This clone has a single count. V gene TRBV4-1 combines with J gene TRBJ2-3; no reliable D call. V lost 0 bases and J lost 5, with 12 bases in between. The CDR3 is 15 residues long. Germline V lookup: CDR1 MGHRA, CDR2 YSYEKL. CDR3 loop: CASSQDFGLGDTQYF. The CDR3 DNA is TGCGCCAGCAGCCAAGATTTTGGCTTGGGAGATACGCAGTATTTT.

The rearrangement joins TRBV7-3 to TRBJ2-3, with 8 positions matching TRBD2. V lost 8 bases, J lost 4 bases, and 5 bases stayed unmatched. The germline V gene has CDR1 SGHTA and CDR2 FQGTGA. The CDR3 has 13 residues. The DNA of the CDR3 is TGTGCCAGCGGGACTAGTCTTGCAGATACGCAGTATTTT. This translates into CASGTSLADTQYF. Drawing the rest from reference TRBV7-3 and TRBJ2-3, the complete variable domain is GAGVSQTPSNKVTEKGKYVELRCDPISGHTALYWYRQSLGQGPEFLIYFQGTGAADDSGLPNDRFFAVRPEGSVSTLKIQRTERGDSAVYLCASGTSLADTQYFGPGTRLTVL.

The CDR3 nucleotides are TGCGCCAGCAGCTCGGACAGGGTCGAAGGCTACACCTTC. Translating gives CASSSDRVEGYTF. The chain couples TRBV5-1 to TRBJ1-2; TRBD1 matches at 8 bases. Unmatched junction bases numbered 6, after V lost 3 bases and J lost 8 bases. The CDR3 contains 13 residues. Germline V lookup: CDR1 SGHRS, CDR2 YFSETQ. The variable domain in full, with the rest retrieved from reference TRBV5-1 and TRBJ1-2, is KAGVTQTPRYLIKTRGQQVTLSCSPISGHRSVSWYQQTPGQGLQFLFEYFSETQRNKGNFPGRFSGRQFSNSRSEMNVSTLELGDSALYLCASSSDRVEGYTFGSGTRLTVV.

The rearrangement joins TRBV29-1 to TRBJ2-2; the D is unclear. V lost 2 bases and J 0 bases, leaving 7 bases between the germline ends. The length of the CDR3 is 14 residues. Germline V gene lookup returns CDR1 SQVTM and CDR2 ANQGSEA. Written as DNA, the CDR3 is TGCAGCGTTGAAAAGCCGACGAACACCGGGGAGCTGTTTTTT. Protein product: CSVEKPTNTGELFF.

V gene TRBV5-4 combines with J gene TRBJ2-2; 10 bases line up with TRBD1. V shed 4 bases, J shed 3 bases, and the junction held 3 bases outside the gene matches. CDR1 and CDR2 from the germline V gene are SGHNT and YYREEE (reference sequence). The CDR3 has 15 amino acids. The CDR3 is CASSADRGHTGELFF. The CDR3 bases are TGTGCCAGCAGCGCTGACAGGGGGCACACCGGGGAGCTGTTTTTT.

This clone has more than one count but fewer than ten. J is TRBJ1-2 and V is TRBV7-6; 7 positions match TRBD1. The CDR3 spans 13 residues. Germline values: CDR1 SGHVS, CDR2 FNYEAQ. Trimming at V came to 2 bases and at J to 6 bases, leaving 3 bases not matched to a gene. The DNA of the CDR3 is TGTGCCAGCAGCTTACGACAGGGAAATGGCTACACCTTC. Translating it yields CASSLRQGNGYTF.

This chain joins TRBV29-1 and TRBJ1-1; D unresolved. Germline V gene lookup returns CDR1 SQVTM and CDR2 ANQGSEA. The CDR3 is 14 residues long. The germline V and J ends were trimmed by 4 bases and 1 base, with 13 bases remaining between them. The CDR3 reads CSVVGGSRNTEAFF. The CDR3 DNA is TGCAGCGTTGTTGGCGGTTCCAGGAACACTGAAGCTTTCTTT.

This clone has a handful of counts. The CDR3 nucleotides read TGTGCCATCAGCTGGGACAGGGGTGAGCAGTTCTTC. This translates into CAISWDRGEQFF. The V call is TRBV10-3, the J call TRBJ2-1; 10 bases align to TRBD1. The CDR3 extends over 12 amino acids. Germline V CDR1 and CDR2: ENHRY, SYGVKD. Trimming took 6 bases from V and 9 from J; bases not matched to a gene: 2.

This chain uses TRBV29-1 with TRBJ1-1, with 7 bases lining up with TRBD1. V lost 5 bases to trimming and J lost 0 bases; unmatched junction nucleotides: 3. Germline assignment: CDR1 SQVTM and CDR2 ANQGSEA. CDR3 size: 13 residues. CDR3 coding DNA: TGCAGCGTTAACCAGGGGGTGAACACTGAAGCTTTCTTT. Translated: CSVNQGVNTEAFF.

The genes are TRBV19 and TRBJ2-3, with 9 nucleotides matching TRBD2. Germline CDR1 and CDR2: LNHDA and SQIVND (reference sequence). V dropped 9 bases and J dropped 0; count of bases not matched to a gene: 10. The CDR3 consists of 16 residues. CDR3 nucleotides: TGTGCCAGCCACCGGGCGGGGGGGCCGAGCACAGATACGCAGTATTTT. This codes for CASHRAGGPSTDTQYF. Looking up the rest from reference TRBV19 and TRBJ2-3 gives the full variable domain: DGGITQSPKYLFRKEGQNVTLSCEQNLNHDAMYWYRQDPGQGLRLIYYSQIVNDFQKGDIAEGYSVSREKKESFPLTVTSAQKNPTAFYLCASHRAGGPSTDTQYFGPGTRLTVL.

The V gene is TRBV10-2, the J gene TRBJ2-7; 7 bases map to TRBD1. The germline V gene encodes CDR1 WSHSY and CDR2 SAAADI. This CDR3 spans 13 amino acids. With V trimmed by 3 bases and J by 4 bases, 3 bases remained unmatched. The CDR3 loop reads CASSDTGAYEQYF. CDR3 nucleotide sequence: TGCGCCAGCAGTGACACAGGGGCTTACGAGCAGTACTTC.

This clone was counted between two and nine times. The chain carries TRBV11-2 and TRBJ2-1; the D is unclear. Trimming removed 1 base at V and 7 bases at J, with 8 bases between. The CDR3 contains 13 residues. Germline V gene data show CDR1 as SGHAT and CDR2 as FQNNGV. The CDR3 sequence is CASSLGSGNEQFF. In nucleotides, the CDR3 is TGTGCCAGCAGCTTAGGGTCCGGGAATGAGCAGTTCTTC. The full variable domain, with the rest looked up from reference TRBV11-2 and TRBJ2-1, is EAGVAQSPRYKIIEKRQSVAFWCNPISGHATLYWYQQILGQGPKLLIQFQNNGVVDDSQLPKDRFSAERLKGVDSTLKIQPAKLEDSAVYLCASSLGSGNEQFFGPGTRLTVL.

The rearrangement joins TRBV6-1 to TRBJ2-2; a possible D gene is TRBD2 (6 bases). There are 12 residues in the CDR3. Per the germline V gene, CDR1 is MNHNS and CDR2 is SASEGT. V dropped 5 bases and J dropped 11 bases, with 12 bases sitting between them. The CDR3 loop reads CASSKDYIELFF. The CDR3, as DNA: TGTGCCAGCAGTAAGGACTATATCGAGCTGTTTTTT.

There are a few counts of this clone. The chain joins TRBV11-2 to TRBJ2-3; D not resolved. CDR1 SGHAT and CDR2 FQNNGV come from the germline V gene. V was shortened by 5 bases and J by 1 base, with 10 bases between the two germline ends. This CDR3 is 14 amino acids long. The DNA of the CDR3 is TGTGCCAGCAGCCCAACTCGGGGCACAGATACGCAGTATTTT. Its translation: CASSPTRGTDTQYF.

This clone was detected a few times. The rearrangement uses TRBV7-3 and TRBJ2-1, with 7 positions matching TRBD2. The CDR3 contains 15 residues. Losses at the gene ends were 5 bases for V and 6 bases for J; bases not matched to a gene: 10. The V gene's germline CDR1 is SGHTA and CDR2 FQGTGA. CDR3 DNA sequence: TGTGCCAGCAGCCCTGGACTAGTCGGGGGCAATGAGCAGTTCTTC. This translates into CASSPGLVGGNEQFF.

This clone showed up just a few times. V usage is TRBV7-2 and J usage is TRBJ2-5, with D perhaps matching TRBD1 (5 bases). Germline assignment: CDR1 SGHTA and CDR2 FQGNSA. V lost 5 bases and J lost 0, with 10 bases in between. This CDR3 has 14 amino acids. In nucleotides, the CDR3 is TGTGCCAGCAGCGTGCAGGGTTACCAAGAGACCCAGTACTTC. It codes for CASSVQGYQETQYF.

The chain combines TRBV9 with TRBJ2-5; D is unresolved. The CDR3 extends over 15 amino acids. Looked up from germline, CDR1 is SGDLS and CDR2 is YYNGEE. Trimming took off 0 bases at V and 0 bases at J, with 9 bases between the two ends. In nucleotides, the CDR3 is TGTGCCAGCAGCGTAGCCATGCGGAACCAAGAGACCCAGTACTTC. It is translated as CASSVAMRNQETQYF.

This chain uses TRBV30 with TRBJ2-5; D tentatively fits TRBD1 or TRBD2 (5 bases each). The CDR3 sequence is 13 residues long. Germline CDR1 is GTSNPN and CDR2 is SVGIG (reference sequence). V lost 0 bases and J lost 1, with 6 bases in between. CDR3 coding DNA: TGTGCCTGGAGTGTGGGGGTCCAAGAGACCCAGTACTTC. This translates into CAWSVGVQETQYF.